A selection of T cell receptor beta chains follows, all from one sample in a study of blood T cell repertoires in COVID-19. Generated by immunoSEQ multiplex PCR, the TCRdb table keeps only in-frame clones and is missing some. The sample carries 250,000 to 350,000 clones, under 90% recorded once. The sample comprised peripheral blood. All receptors come from a woman aged 40 to 50 who had recovered from COVID-19. Each CDR3 is given with its conserved first and last residue. A D gene is named only where the DNA matches it firmly.

j_call v_call d_call cdr3_nt cdr3_aa
TRBJ2-2 TRBV11-2 TRBD2 TGTGCCAGCAGCGCCCGGGTAGCGGGAGGAACAAACACCGGGGAGCTGTTTTTT CASSARVAGGTNTGELFF
TRBJ2-1 TRBV5-1 . TGCGCCAGCAGCTCAGGGGCCCCCAATGAGCAGTTCTTC CASSSGAPNEQFF
TRBJ2-7 TRBV4-1 . TGCGCCAGCAGCCAAGGGGGGCGCGAGCAGTACTTC CASSQGGREQYF
TRBJ2-7 TRBV12-3/TRBV12-4 TRBD1 TGTGCCAGCAGTAGGACAGGGGACTACGAGCAGTACTTC CASSRTGDYEQYF
TRBJ1-2 TRBV27 TRBD1 TGTGCCAGCAGTTCCCCGTCCGACAGGGTGGGCTACACCTTC CASSSPSDRVGYTF
TRBJ1-4 TRBV9 TRBD1 TGTGCCAGCAGTACAGGGGTGGGTCGTGAAAAACTGTTTTTT CASSTGVGREKLFF
TRBJ2-7 TRBV6-2/TRBV6-3 . TGTGCCAGCAGCGGAGTGGGACTCTACGAGCAGTACTTC CASSGVGLYEQYF
TRBJ2-1 TRBV19 TRBD1 TGTGCCAGTAGTCCCCTACTGTCCCGTACCGAACCAGGGGGCGAGCAGTTCTTC CASSPLLSRTEPGGEQFF
TRBJ2-6 TRBV6-6 TRBD1 TGTGCCAGCAGTCCGACAGGGGCCTCTGGGGCCAACGTCCTGACTTTC CASSPTGASGANVLTF
TRBJ1-5 TRBV28 . TGTGCCAGCAGTGCATCCGGGGGAGGACAGCCCCAGCATTTT CASSASGGGQPQHF
TRBJ2-5 TRBV11-2 . TGTGCCAGCAGCTTAGACTCCAGGGGTGAGACCCAGTACTTC CASSLDSRGETQYF